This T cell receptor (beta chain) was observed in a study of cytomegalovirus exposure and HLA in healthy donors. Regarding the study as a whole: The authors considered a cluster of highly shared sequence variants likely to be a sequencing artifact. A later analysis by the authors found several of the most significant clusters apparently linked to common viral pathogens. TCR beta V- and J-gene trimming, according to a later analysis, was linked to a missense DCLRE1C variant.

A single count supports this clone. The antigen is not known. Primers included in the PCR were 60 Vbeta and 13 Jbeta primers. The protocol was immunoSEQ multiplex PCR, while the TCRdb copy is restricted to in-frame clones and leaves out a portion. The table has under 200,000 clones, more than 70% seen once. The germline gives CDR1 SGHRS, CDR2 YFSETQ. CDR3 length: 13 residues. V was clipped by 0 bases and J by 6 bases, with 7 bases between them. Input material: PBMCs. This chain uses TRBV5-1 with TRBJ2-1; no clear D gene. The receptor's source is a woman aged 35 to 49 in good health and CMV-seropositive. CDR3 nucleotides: TGCGCCAGCAGCTTGGCCCACGGCAATGAGCAGTTCTTC. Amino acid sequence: CASSLAHGNEQFF. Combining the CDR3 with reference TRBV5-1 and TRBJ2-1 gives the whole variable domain KAGVTQTPRYLIKTRGQQVTLSCSPISGHRSVSWYQQTPGQGLQFLFEYFSETQRNKGNFPGRFSGRQFSNSRSEMNVSTLELGDSALYLCASSLAHGNEQFFGPGTRLTVL.